This T cell receptor (beta chain) is drawn from a study of blood T cell repertoires in COVID-19. Background on the study: PBMCs, B-cell-depleted T cells, or T cells were the source of the cDNA or gDNA that made up the material.

The assay was immunoSEQ multiplex PCR, and TCRdb's table has in-frame clones only and misses some. The sample contains 15,000 to 20,000 clones, more than 70% of which appear only once. Everyone who took part was about 18 to 90 years old, and they came from roughly 25 US areas. V dropped 6 bases and J dropped 3 bases, with 11 bases sitting between them. CDR3 length equals 14 residues. Germline CDR1 reads MNHEY; CDR2 reads SVGAGI. The origin of this receptor is a young woman who had recovered from COVID-19. The genes are TRBV6-5 and TRBJ2-2; D not certain. Sequenced input: PBMCs or T cells enriched from blood (not recorded which). CDR3 residues: CASRRPGDTGELFF. As DNA, the CDR3 is TGTGCCAGCAGGAGGCCCGGAGACACCGGGGAGCTGTTTTTT.